This T cell receptor (beta chain) was identified in a study of OX40 agonist ivuxolimab in advanced cancers. Study-wide context: Partial responses were achieved by three patients, of whom one had hepatocellular carcinoma and two had cutaneous melanoma.

The CDR3 covers 13 residues. The germline V gene has CDR1 LNHDA and CDR2 SQIVND (reference sequence). The trim removed 0 bases at V and 5 bases at J, leaving 0 bases unmatched. Sequencing used immunoSEQ multiplex PCR; TCRdb keeps in-frame clones, though not all of them. The sample holds 98,000 or so clones, approximately 90% seen once. The chain joins TRBV19 to TRBJ2-5; TRBD2 agrees at 7 bases. The clonotype comes from an adult with an advanced solid tumor such as melanoma, head and neck, liver or kidney cancer. The specimen comprised CD4+ or CD8+ T cells sorted from blood, sampled in a trial of the OX40 agonist ivuxolimab. The CDR3 reads CASSIEGGETQYF. CDR3 coding DNA: TGTGCCAGTAGTATAGAGGGAGGGGAGACCCAGTACTTC.